This is a list of T cell receptor beta chains from one sample in a study of blood T cell repertoires in COVID-19. The method was immunoSEQ multiplex PCR; TCRdb's version includes in-frame clones alone and lacks a portion of them. The repertoire holds approximately 120,000 clones, with approximately 84% as singletons. The source material was peripheral blood. These receptor sequences come from a woman between 50 and 59 years old who had recovered from COVID-19. Each CDR3 is given with its conserved first and last residue. D genes are given only for firm matches. Size values are once, few and many counts, or a class for expanded clones, and some rows have none.

v_call	d_call	j_call	clone_size	cdr3_aa	cdr3_nt
TRBV7-2	TRBD2	TRBJ2-1	-	CASSTQTSGRPYNEQFF	TGTGCCAGCAGCACTCAGACTAGCGGGAGACCCTACAATGAGCAGTTCTTC
TRBV3-1/TRBV3-2	-	TRBJ1-1	-	CASSQVNGLTTEAFF	TGTGCCAGCAGCCAAGTAAACGGACTGACCACTGAAGCTTTCTTT
TRBV7-3	-	TRBJ1-1	-	CASSLGQNTEAFF	TGTGCCAGCAGCTTAGGCCAGAACACTGAAGCTTTCTTT
TRBV4-3	-	TRBJ2-7	-	CASSQDSRGYEQYF	TGCGCCAGCAGCCAAGATTCGCGAGGGTACGAGCAGTACTTC
TRBV5-1	TRBD2	TRBJ2-1	once	CASSRGAGGEQFF	TGCGCCAGCAGTAGAGGGGCGGGGGGTGAGCAGTTCTTC
TRBV29-1	TRBD2	TRBJ2-5	once	CSVNKSGRETQYF	TGCAGCGTCAACAAAAGCGGGAGGGAGACCCAGTACTTC
TRBV6-5	TRBD1	TRBJ2-7	-	CASSYKAGGSGEQYF	TGTGCCAGCAGTTACAAGGCAGGGGGCAGCGGCGAGCAGTACTTC
TRBV9	TRBD2	TRBJ2-5	-	CASSPNAGGKQETQYF	TGTGCCAGCAGCCCGAATGCGGGGGGGAAACAAGAGACCCAGTACTTC
TRBV4-2	TRBD2	TRBJ2-1	-	CASSQEGGGAYNEQFF	TGTGCCAGCAGCCAAGAGGGCGGGGGGGCTTACAATGAGCAGTTCTTC
TRBV15	-	TRBJ1-3	-	CATSRAGSKGNTIYF	TGTGCCACCAGCAGAGCAGGGTCTAAAGGAAACACCATATATTTT
TRBV4-3	-	TRBJ1-4	once	CASSQLNEKLFF	TGCGCCAGCAGCCAACTCAATGAAAAACTGTTTTTT
TRBV24-1	-	TRBJ2-3	-	CATSDTAGSDTQYF	TGTGCCACCAGTGATACGGCAGGGTCAGATACGCAGTATTTT
TRBV6-2/TRBV6-3	TRBD1	TRBJ2-2	-	CASSPGTATGELFF	TGTGCCAGCAGTCCCGGGACAGCAACCGGGGAGCTGTTTTTT
TRBV3-1/TRBV3-2	TRBD1	TRBJ1-5	-	CASSPRGRSNQPQHF	TGTGCCAGCAGCCCAAGGGGGCGTAGCAATCAGCCCCAGCATTTT
TRBV5-6	-	TRBJ1-1	-	CASSFLTGRVGTEAFF	TGTGCCAGCAGCTTCTTGACAGGCCGGGTAGGCACTGAAGCTTTCTTT
TRBV6-2/TRBV6-3	-	TRBJ1-1	once	CASSPNGVTEAFF	TGTGCCAGCAGTCCGAATGGAGTAACTGAAGCTTTCTTT
TRBV7-2	TRBD1	TRBJ1-1	-	CASSSQWTGGTSAFF	TGTGCCAGCAGCTCGCAATGGACAGGGGGAACATCAGCTTTCTTT
TRBV30	-	TRBJ2-7	few	CAWTLEDSYEQYF	TGTGCCTGGACTTTGGAGGACAGCTACGAGCAGTACTTC
TRBV3-1/TRBV3-2	TRBD1	TRBJ2-2	-	CASSWTGTGELFF	TGTGCCAGCAGCTGGACAGGGACCGGGGAGCTGTTTTTT
TRBV19	-	TRBJ1-3	few	CASGEVAGNTIYF	TGTGCCAGTGGGGAGGTGGCTGGAAACACCATATATTTT
TRBV7-8	TRBD1	TRBJ1-3	-	CASSWTGLNTIYF	TGTGCCAGCAGCTGGACAGGGTTAAACACCATATATTTT
TRBV2	-	TRBJ1-6	-	CASSGGEYSPLHF	TGTGCCAGCAGTGGCGGGGAATATTCACCCCTCCACTTT
TRBV2	TRBD1	TRBJ2-7	-	CASSEQGAHEQYF	TGTGCCAGCAGTGAACAGGGGGCCCACGAGCAGTACTTC